A single sample gave rise to the 30 T cell receptor beta chains below, sequenced in a study of blood T cell repertoires in COVID-19. This table comes from immunoSEQ multiplex PCR, and its TCRdb copy is limited to in-frame clones, with some not included. The sample records fewer than 350,000 clones, over 75% being singletons. Sample: peripheral blood. The receptor source for this set is a man younger than 35 with active or convalescent COVID-19.

This chain joins TRBV9 and TRBJ2-1, with 8 bases aligning to TRBD1. The CDR3 has 16 amino acids. V trimming: 4 bases; J trimming: 0 bases; junction bases outside the gene matches: 6. Germline CDR1 reads SGDLS; CDR2 reads YYNGEE. This CDR3 reads CASSPQGAGSYNEQFF. The CDR3, as DNA: TGTGCCAGCAGCCCTCAGGGGGCCGGCTCCTACAATGAGCAGTTCTTC.

The V gene is TRBV6-5, the J gene TRBJ1-5; 8 bases match TRBD1. The germline gives CDR1 MNHEY, CDR2 SVGAGI. This CDR3 comprises 14 residues. V was clipped by 0 bases and J by 5 bases; unmatched bases: 0. The CDR3 here is CASSYSDRDQPQHF. The CDR3 region has the DNA TGTGCCAGCAGTTACTCGGACAGGGATCAGCCCCAGCATTTT.

The chain recombines TRBV7-2 with TRBJ2-7; D may be TRBD2 (6 bases). The CDR3 length is 15 residues. The V and J ends lost 0 bases and 0 bases respectively, with 9 bases between them. Germline-derived CDR1 and CDR2 are SGHTA and FQGNSA. CDR3 residues: CASSLAASVSYEQYF. CDR3 DNA sequence: TGTGCCAGCAGCTTAGCTGCTAGCGTCTCCTACGAGCAGTACTTC. The variable domain in full, with the rest retrieved from reference TRBV7-2 and TRBJ2-7, is GAGVSQSPSNKVTEKGKDVELRCDPISGHTALYWYRQSLGQGLEFLIYFQGNSAPDKSGLPSDRFSAERTGGSVSTLTIQRTQQEDSAVYLCASSLAASVSYEQYFGPGTRLTVT.

This sequence joins TRBV7-6 and TRBJ2-1; possible D gene TRBD1, 6 bases. V was clipped by 1 base and J by 7 bases, with 26 bases between them. The length of the CDR3 is 19 residues. The V gene's germline CDR1 is SGHVS and CDR2 FNYEAQ. The CDR3 loop is CASSLDLSVVRTAQNEQFF. In DNA, the CDR3 is TGTGCCAGCAGCTTAGACTTGAGTGTAGTTCGGACAGCCCAAAATGAGCAGTTCTTC.

The V and J genes are TRBV5-5 and TRBJ1-2, with 8 bases identical to TRBD1. CDR1 and CDR2 from the germline V gene are SGHKS and YYEKEE (reference sequence). Trimming removed 4 bases from V and 7 bases from J; junction bases left unmatched: 6. The CDR3 consists of 13 residues. The CDR3, as DNA: TGTGCCAGCAGCGACAGGGGTTCCTTTGGCTACACCTTC. This sequence encodes CASSDRGSFGYTF.

The CDR3 coding sequence is TGTGCCAGTAGTATAGTGGGACAGGGGGGACGCTACGAGCAGTACTTC. Amino acid sequence: CASSIVGQGGRYEQYF. V is TRBV19 and J is TRBJ2-7; TRBD1 matches 11 bases. Germline lookup yields CDR1 LNHDA and CDR2 SQIVND (reference sequence). The CDR3 covers 16 residues. The J segment lost 3 bases and the V segment lost 1 base, leaving 5 bases of the junction unmatched.

The rearrangement links TRBV2 to TRBJ2-7; D possibly corresponds to TRBD1 (5 bases). The CDR3 is 11 amino acids. V was pared by 11 bases and J by 6 bases, with 14 bases between. Germline lookup yields CDR1 SNHLY and CDR2 FYNNEI. The CDR3 DNA reads TGTGCCGGCTCCAAGGGGTTCGAGCAGTACTTC. The encoded protein is CAGSKGFEQYF.

This clone was detected once. The chain combines TRBV18 with TRBJ1-1, with a tentative D call TRBD1 (6 bases). CDR3 length: 14 amino acids. Germline CDR1 reads KGHSH; CDR2 reads LQKENI. Between the trimmed V and J ends, which lost 6 bases and 4 bases, there was a span of 15 bases. CDR3 region: CASSATGRSTEAFF. CDR3 DNA sequence: TGTGCCAGCTCCGCGACAGGTCGAAGCACTGAAGCTTTCTTT.

The CDR3 sequence: CASSLGLLAGRETQYF. In DNA, the CDR3 is TGTGCCAGCAGCTTAGGTCTCCTAGCGGGCCGGGAGACCCAGTACTTC. V is TRBV7-6 and J is TRBJ2-5, with 8 nucleotides matching TRBD2. The CDR3 totals 16 residues. Germline V CDR1 and CDR2: SGHVS, FNYEAQ. The V segment lost 1 base and the J segment 5 bases; nucleotides outside the gene matches: 9.

The V and J genes are TRBV6-4 and TRBJ2-3; a possible D gene is TRBD1 (6 bases). CDR1 is MRHNA and CDR2 is SNTAGT in the germline V gene. V gave up 2 bases and J gave up 0 bases, with 9 bases separating them. There are 15 residues in the CDR3. The CDR3 reads CASSDGQHSTDTQYF. In DNA form, the CDR3 reads TGTGCCAGCAGTGACGGACAGCACAGCACAGATACGCAGTATTTT.

The V gene is TRBV5-1, the J gene TRBJ1-2, with 9 bases fitting TRBD1. Germline assignment: CDR1 SGHRS and CDR2 YFSETQ. The CDR3 totals 15 residues. V lost 2 bases and J lost 4; bases outside the gene matches: 6. This CDR3 reads CASSLAGTGLYGYTF. Written as DNA, the CDR3 is TGCGCCAGCAGCTTAGCCGGGACAGGGCTCTATGGCTACACCTTC.

V usage is TRBV9 and J usage is TRBJ1-2; D possibly corresponds to TRBD1 (6 bases). The CDR3 totals 12 residues. Germline CDR1 and CDR2: SGDLS and YYNGEE. V lost 3 bases and J 5 bases, leaving 8 bases between the germline ends. The CDR3 sequence is CASSDTGYGYTF. The CDR3 bases are TGTGCCAGCAGCGATACAGGGTATGGCTACACCTTC.

This chain links TRBV6-5 with TRBJ1-2, with TRBD1 identical over 7 bases. From germline, CDR1 is MNHEY and CDR2 SVGAGI. V shed 7 bases, J shed 3 bases, and the junction held 5 bases outside the gene matches. The CDR3 is 13 amino acids. CDR3 amino acids: CASTRGSYYGYTF. The CDR3 DNA follows: TGTGCCAGCACCAGGGGGTCCTACTATGGCTACACCTTC.

The rearrangement uses TRBV24-1 and TRBJ2-7; the D gene is possibly TRBD1 (5 bases). This CDR3 has 12 residues. Germline V CDR1 and CDR2: KGHDR, SFDVKD. V lost 2 bases to trimming and J lost 7 bases, with 8 bases between them. The CDR3 DNA sequence: TGTGCCACCAGTGATTCGGCAGGGGAGCAGTACTTC. Translated: CATSDSAGEQYF.

This chain links TRBV4-3 with TRBJ2-7; 8 nucleotides agree with TRBD2. Trimming at V came to 2 bases and at J to 3 bases, leaving 9 bases not matched to a gene. The CDR3 spans 16 residues. Germline CDR1 and CDR2: LGHNA and YSLEER. Here the CDR3 reads CASSQYVRGGFYEQYF. The DNA for the CDR3 is TGCGCCAGCAGCCAATACGTTCGGGGGGGCTTCTACGAGCAGTACTTC.

The chain joins TRBV6-5 to TRBJ1-1; TRBD1 is a possible D gene (5 bases). The germline gives CDR1 MNHEY, CDR2 SVGAGI. CDR3 length: 15 amino acids. V shed 5 bases and J shed 1 base, with 14 bases lying between them. CDR3 in DNA: TGTGCCAGCAGTCCGTTGGGGGGGAGGAACACTGAAGCTTTCTTT. It codes for CASSPLGGRNTEAFF.

J is TRBJ2-2 and V is TRBV7-3; the match to TRBD2 covers 12 bases. Per the germline V gene, CDR1 is SGHTA and CDR2 is FQGTGA. The CDR3 spans 21 residues. Unmatched junction bases numbered 13, after V lost 2 bases and J lost 0 bases. The CDR3 reads CASSLYPPTSGGNANTGELFF. CDR3 nucleotide sequence: TGTGCCAGCAGCTTATACCCCCCGACTAGCGGGGGTAACGCGAACACCGGGGAGCTGTTTTTT. The whole variable domain, filled in from reference TRBV7-3 and TRBJ2-2, reads GAGVSQTPSNKVTEKGKYVELRCDPISGHTALYWYRQSLGQGPEFLIYFQGTGAADDSGLPNDRFFAVRPEGSVSTLKIQRTERGDSAVYLCASSLYPPTSGGNANTGELFFGEGSRLTVL.

This chain uses TRBV15 with TRBJ2-7, with 12 positions matching TRBD2. The V segment lost 3 bases and the J segment 2 bases; nucleotides outside the gene matches: 2. The germline V gene has CDR1 LNHNV and CDR2 YYDKDF (reference sequence). The CDR3 covers 15 residues. The CDR3 region has the DNA TGTGCCACCAGCAGGGGACTAGCGGGTGCCTACGAGCAGTACTTC. Translating it yields CATSRGLAGAYEQYF.

CDR3 region: CASSPSGGSNTGELFF. CDR3 coding DNA: TGTGCCAGCAGCCCTAGCGGGGGCTCGAACACCGGGGAGCTGTTTTTT. The genes are TRBV7-9 and TRBJ2-2, with 10 nucleotides matching TRBD2. Per germline, CDR1 SEHNR and CDR2 FQNEAQ (reference sequence). The CDR3 is 16 amino acids. V was pared by 5 bases and J by 0 bases, with 3 bases of the junction left unmatched. The full variable domain, completed using reference TRBV7-9 and TRBJ2-2, is DTGVSQNPRHKITKRGQNVTFRCDPISEHNRLYWYRQTLGQGPEFLTYFQNEAQLEKSRLLSDRFSAERPKGSFSTLEIQRTEQGDSAMYLCASSPSGGSNTGELFFGEGSRLTVL.

The chain links TRBV7-9 to TRBJ1-1; D not resolved. V was cut by 5 bases and J by 8 bases, with 18 bases left in between. CDR3 length: 14 amino acids. Germline CDR1 and CDR2: SEHNR and FQNEAQ (reference sequence). The CDR3 nucleotides read TGTGCCAGCAGCGAGAGCGGTGCCCTTCAGGAAGCTTTCTTT. This translates into CASSESGALQEAFF.

This clone came up once. CDR3 nucleotide sequence: TGTGCCAGCAGTCCGACGGCTAGACAGGGTTATGGCTACACCTTC. Translating gives CASSPTARQGYGYTF. The gene calls are TRBV6-2 or TRBV6-3 and TRBJ1-2, with 7 bases fitting TRBD1. J lost 5 bases, V lost 5 bases, and 11 bases had no gene match. The CDR3 has 15 residues. Germline V gene data show CDR1 as MNHEY and CDR2 as SVGEGT.

The V gene is TRBV15, the J gene TRBJ1-2; TRBD1 agrees at 10 bases. This CDR3 is 15 amino acids long. The junction had 9 bases not matched to a gene; V was cut back by 3 bases and J by 8 bases. Germline lookup yields CDR1 LNHNV and CDR2 YYDKDF (reference sequence). CDR3 residues: CATSRGVGTGVGYTF. The CDR3 DNA reads as TGTGCCACCAGCAGGGGGGTAGGGACAGGGGTAGGCTACACCTTC.

This clone has just a few counts. The chain combines TRBV7-9 with TRBJ1-2; the D gene is possibly TRBD1 (5 bases). This CDR3 region has 15 residues. CDR1 and CDR2 from the germline V gene are SEHNR and FQNEAQ (reference sequence). Trimming stripped 2 bases from V and 4 bases from J, with 14 bases between. This CDR3 is CASSLNMIGGYGYTF. The DNA for the CDR3 is TGTGCCAGCAGCTTAAATATGATCGGGGGCTATGGCTACACCTTC. The full variable domain, its missing parts supplied by reference TRBV7-9 and TRBJ1-2, is DTGVSQNPRHKITKRGQNVTFRCDPISEHNRLYWYRQTLGQGPEFLTYFQNEAQLEKSRLLSDRFSAERPKGSFSTLEIQRTEQGDSAMYLCASSLNMIGGYGYTFGSGTRLTVV.

The chain joins TRBV5-1 to TRBJ1-1; D possibly corresponds to TRBD1 (6 bases). This CDR3 is built from 14 residues. V was trimmed by 9 bases and J by 5 bases, leaving 20 bases between them. Germline V CDR1 and CDR2: SGHRS, YFSETQ. CDR3 nucleotides: TGCGCCACCTCTCGGGCGGGGGCTGAAACTGAAGCTTTCTTT. It specifies CATSRAGAETEAFF.

The chain is built from TRBV5-1 and TRBJ2-3; D possibly corresponds to TRBD1 (5 bases). Trimming shortened V by 4 bases and J by 6 bases, and 15 bases separated the two germline ends. This CDR3 contains 14 residues. Germline CDR1 reads SGHRS; CDR2 reads YFSETQ. The CDR3 region has the DNA TGCGCCAGCAGCAGCGACCGCCCAGGGGATACGCAGTATTTT. It is translated as CASSSDRPGDTQYF.

This clone has a single count. CDR3 nucleotide sequence: TGTGCCAGCAGCTTAGAAGCAGGAAACACTGAAGCTTTCTTT. This sequence encodes CASSLEAGNTEAFF. This chain links TRBV7-6 with TRBJ1-1; D is undetermined. Germline CDR1 reads SGHVS; CDR2 reads FNYEAQ. This CDR3 spans 14 amino acids. Between the trimmed V and J ends, which lost 1 base and 2 bases, there was a span of 8 bases.

The chain recombines TRBV6-1 with TRBJ1-2; 8 bases align to TRBD1. V lost 2 bases and J lost 4; bases outside the gene matches: 12. Germline lookup yields CDR1 MNHNS and CDR2 SASEGT. The CDR3 contains 17 residues. The CDR3 DNA follows: TGTGCCAGCAGTGAATACGGGACAGGAGCTCTTCCCTATGGCTACACCTTC. Translation gives CASSEYGTGALPYGYTF.

This clone was observed once. At the DNA level, this CDR3 is encoded by other sequences in the same sample as well. The chain has TRBV5-6 and TRBJ1-2; the D is unclear. Trimming removed 0 bases at V and 7 bases at J, with 4 bases between. There are 11 residues in the CDR3. Per the germline V gene, CDR1 is SGHDT and CDR2 is YYEEEE. In DNA form, the CDR3 reads TGTGCCAGCAGCTTGGCCTCTGGCTACACCTTC. This gives the protein CASSLASGYTF.

J is TRBJ2-5 and V is TRBV2, with 8 bases fitting TRBD1. V shed 7 bases, J shed 2 bases, and the junction held 3 bases outside the gene matches. From germline, CDR1 is SNHLY and CDR2 FYNNEI. This CDR3 has 13 residues. DNA for the CDR3: TGTGCCAGCATTAGGGACAGGCAAGAGACCCAGTACTTC. It codes for CASIRDRQETQYF.

This chain links TRBV6-4 with TRBJ1-5, with 7 bases lining up with TRBD1. The V gene's germline CDR1 is MRHNA and CDR2 SNTAGT. With 4 bases clipped from V and 6 bases from J, the junction kept 9 bases outside the gene matches. The CDR3 sequence is 15 residues long. The CDR3: CASSVTWDRSQPQHF. CDR3 nucleotide sequence: TGTGCCAGCAGTGTGACATGGGACAGAAGTCAGCCCCAGCATTTT.